Listed below are T cell receptor beta chains from one sample, sequenced in a study of blood T cell repertoires in COVID-19. Method: immunoSEQ multiplex PCR; TCRdb's copy keeps in-frame clones and lacks some. The sample carries approximately 220,000 clones, 80% to 90% recorded once. Sequences were obtained from PBMCs or T cells enriched from blood (not recorded which). Receptors originate from a woman in her thirties or forties who had been exposed to COVID-19. Each CDR3 is given with its conserved first and last residue. The order of the fields is CDR3 DNA, CDR3 protein, D gene, J gene, V gene. D genes are given only for firm matches.

TGCAGCGCGGAGACACTCTATGGCTACACCTTC,CSAETLYGYTF,NA,TRBJ1-2,TRBV29-1
TGTGCCAGCAGCTCCACTAGCGGGGGGGCGGACAATGAGCAGTTCTTC,CASSSTSGGADNEQFF,TRBD2,TRBJ2-1,TRBV7-9
TGTGCCAGCAGTCCTCCGGAGGGGCAAGAGACCCAGTACTTC,CASSPPEGQETQYF,NA,TRBJ2-5,TRBV6-6
TGCGCCAGCAGACCCGGGACAGTCCTTAGCACAGATACGCAGTATTTT,CASRPGTVLSTDTQYF,TRBD1,TRBJ2-3,TRBV5-1
TGTGCCAGCAGTTTATTTAGACAGGGGGCCTCCTACGAGCAGTACTTC,CASSLFRQGASYEQYF,TRBD1,TRBJ2-7,TRBV28
TGTGCCAGTAGGCGTAAGGGACAGGGGATGGCAGATACGCAGTATTTT,CASRRKGQGMADTQYF,TRBD1,TRBJ2-3,TRBV19
TGTGCCAGCAGTTCCCGTAGGACAGGCTCCTACGAGCAGTACTTC,CASSSRRTGSYEQYF,TRBD1,TRBJ2-7,TRBV28
TGTGCCAGCAGCAGAAAAAGCGAGCAGTTCTTC,CASSRKSEQFF,NA,TRBJ2-1,TRBV7-8
TGTGCCTCCCGGGACAGCCTGAACACTGAAGCTTTCTTT,CASRDSLNTEAFF,TRBD1,TRBJ1-1,TRBV2
TGTGCCAGCAGCCTTCAGGGAAGTAATGGCTACACCTTC,CASSLQGSNGYTF,NA,TRBJ1-2,TRBV3-1/TRBV3-2
TGTGCCAGCTCACCTGGAACAGGGACGGACTACGAGCAGTACTTC,CASSPGTGTDYEQYF,NA,TRBJ2-7,TRBV18
TGTGCCAGCAGCTCCAACAGCGGGGGGGCAGATACGCAGTATTTT,CASSSNSGGADTQYF,TRBD2,TRBJ2-3,TRBV7-3
TGTGCTAGTGGTTTGGTAGCCGGCAGGGGGCTTGTCGGGGAGCTGTTTTTT,CASGLVAGRGLVGELFF,TRBD1,TRBJ2-2,TRBV12-5
TGTGCTAGTGAATCAACCTACGAGCAGTACTTC,CASESTYEQYF,NA,TRBJ2-7,TRBV12-5